This T cell receptor (beta chain) was retrieved from a study of blood T cell repertoires in COVID-19. Germline CDR1 and CDR2: SQVTM and ANQGSEA. Trimming left V 6 bases short and J 0 bases short, with 13 bases between. The CDR3 consists of 14 residues. The authors' processing: From reference gene primer amplification, estimates of nucleated cell counts were derived. Measured with immunoSEQ multiplex PCR; TCRdb has only the in-frame clones, and not every one. The V and J calls and clone size were taken over from that table, and D and trimming were inferred from the DNA. The sample includes roughly 190,000 clones, 76% of them seen just once.

Sequenced material: peripheral blood. J is TRBJ2-3 and V is TRBV29-1; a weak D match, TRBD2 (6 bases). The sequence was collected from a woman between 50 and 59 years old with active or convalescent COVID-19. Written as DNA, the CDR3 is TGCAGCGTCCCGGGGGTCCTAAGCACAGATACGCAGTATTTT. It translates to CSVPGVLSTDTQYF.